This T cell receptor beta chain was captured in a study of T cells in Graves' hyperthyroidism and ophthalmopathy. Looked up from germline, CDR1 is MGHRA and CDR2 is YSYEKL. Trimming pared 0 bases from V and 4 bases from J, leaving 15 bases between. This CDR3 has 16 residues. Regarding the study as a whole: Most expanded thyroid clonotypes above 0.001 also appeared in blood.

What was amplified from RNA transcripts were TCR beta CDR3 regions. HTBI primers were employed in a first-round RT-PCR of the TCR CDR3. Each CDR3 protein is one row after TCRdb ran MiXCR on the multiplex PCR reads. The sample yields under 600,000 distinct CDR3 sequences, 16% seen once. Remarks on this clonotype: Its target is not known.

Ophthalmopathy cases met thresholds of Clinical Activity Score at least 3, NOSPECS grade at least 4 and duration under 3 months. Lactation, pregnancy, other autoimmune disease or uncontrolled infection excluded patients. Fresh peripheral blood, approximately 10 ml, was the source of the PBMCs. V usage is TRBV4-1 and J usage is TRBJ1-2; D is unresolved. The sequenced material came from blood. This receptor was obtained from a woman aged 40 to 49 with Graves' ophthalmopathy. The CDR3 region has the DNA TGCGCCAGCAGCCAAGATTTTGACGGTCTGGTCTATGGCTACACCTTC. This translates into CASSQDFDGLVYGYTF.